The rows below give T cell receptor beta chains drawn from one sample of a study of prognosis after radiotherapy for stage I lung cancer. TCRdb itself ran the multiplex PCR reads through MiXCR, one entry per CDR3 protein. The data show approximately 20,000 distinct CDR3 sequences, with around 46% seen just once and 30% to 40% held by the top ten. This material consisted of PBMCs, taken before or after stereotactic body radiation therapy (not recorded which). All receptors derive from a donor aged 50 or older with non-small cell lung cancer. The CDR3 runs from the conserved cysteine through the conserved F or W. The D gene is left open where the match is weak. Not all rows give a size; the values are once, few, many and, for expanded clones, a class.

CDR3 DNA: TGTGCCACCAGTGATTTGCAGGGATCCGGGGAGACCCAGTACTTC
CDR3 protein: CATSDLQGSGETQYF
J gene: TRBJ2-5
V gene: TRBV24-1
D gene: -
clone size: many

CDR3 DNA: TGTGCCAGCAGCTCGGACACCTACACAGATACGCAGTATTTT
CDR3 protein: CASSSDTYTDTQYF
J gene: TRBJ2-3
V gene: TRBV11-1
D gene: -
clone size: -

CDR3 DNA: TGCAGTGCCCCGACCAGGGTGGGGATAACAGATACGCAGTATTTT
CDR3 protein: CSAPTRVGITDTQYF
J gene: TRBJ2-3
V gene: TRBV20-1
D gene: -
clone size: -

CDR3 DNA: TGCGCCAGCAGCTTGGGAGATGCCTCTGGGGCCAACGTCCTGACTTTC
CDR3 protein: CASSLGDASGANVLTF
J gene: TRBJ2-6
V gene: TRBV5-1
D gene: -
clone size: -

CDR3 DNA: TGCGCCAGCAGCCCCCCCTTGTGGTCTGGGGCCAACGTCCTGACTTTC
CDR3 protein: CASSPPLWSGANVLTF
J gene: TRBJ2-6
V gene: TRBV5-1
D gene: -
clone size: many

CDR3 DNA: TGTGCCAGCCTTCCCGGGGGACAGGGGCAGGTCTATGGCTACACCTTC
CDR3 protein: CASLPGGQGQVYGYTF
J gene: TRBJ1-2
V gene: TRBV28
D gene: TRBD1
clone size: many

CDR3 DNA: TGCAGTGCTAGTTCGCGTCGTGCAGGGTGGGCGGCAGATACGCAGTATTTT
CDR3 protein: CSASSRRAGWAADTQYF
J gene: TRBJ2-3
V gene: TRBV20-1
D gene: -
clone size: -

CDR3 DNA: TGTGCCAGCAGTTTAATGGCAGGGGCCACCGGGGAGCTGTTTTTT
CDR3 protein: CASSLMAGATGELFF
J gene: TRBJ2-2
V gene: TRBV27
D gene: -
clone size: -

CDR3 DNA: TGTGCCAGCAGTTACTCGAGCGGGACAAGGGGCACAGATACGCAGTATTTT
CDR3 protein: CASSYSSGTRGTDTQYF
J gene: TRBJ2-3
V gene: TRBV6-5
D gene: -
clone size: -

CDR3 DNA: TGCAGTGCTCTCAGGACCCAAAGGAGCTCCTACGAGCAGTACTTC
CDR3 protein: CSALRTQRSSYEQYF
J gene: TRBJ2-7
V gene: TRBV20-1
D gene: -
clone size: many

CDR3 DNA: TGTGCCAGCAGTTTACAGGGAGGCGGGGAGCTGTTTTTT
CDR3 protein: CASSLQGGGELFF
J gene: TRBJ2-2
V gene: TRBV12-3/TRBV12-4
D gene: -
clone size: few

CDR3 DNA: TGCGCCAGCAGCGATCAGGGATTGGGGGACACTGAAGCTTTCTTT
CDR3 protein: CASSDQGLGDTEAFF
J gene: TRBJ1-1
V gene: TRBV5-1
D gene: -
clone size: many

CDR3 DNA: TGTGCCAGCAGCCCATTCTATGCGGGGGGTAACGAGCAGTACTTC
CDR3 protein: CASSPFYAGGNEQYF
J gene: TRBJ2-7
V gene: TRBV7-2
D gene: TRBD2
clone size: many

CDR3 DNA: TGTGCCAGCAGCTATCGGACAGGGGTAGGGGACACTGAATCTTTCTTT
CDR3 protein: CASSYRTGVGDTESFF
J gene: TRBJ1-1
V gene: TRBV6-9
D gene: TRBD1
clone size: -

CDR3 DNA: TGTGCCAGCATCCCCTTATCCACAGATACGCAGTATTTT
CDR3 protein: CASIPLSTDTQYF
J gene: TRBJ2-3
V gene: TRBV28
D gene: -
clone size: -

CDR3 DNA: TGTGCCAGCAGTTACTCTAGGAGCTACAATGAGCAGTTCTTC
CDR3 protein: CASSYSRSYNEQFF
J gene: TRBJ2-1
V gene: TRBV6-9
D gene: -
clone size: -